The rows below give T cell receptor beta chains drawn from one sample of a study of blood T cell repertoires in COVID-19. Repertoires were generated with immunoSEQ multiplex PCR, while TCRdb's copy carries only in-frame clones and drops some. The sample lists some 58,000 clones; about 77% were seen once. The sequencing sample was made of peripheral blood. The receptors shown here come from a human donor in a cohort sampled during active COVID-19. The conserved cysteine and the conserved F or W are not part of the CDR3 here. The order of the fields is V gene, J gene, CDR3 protein.

V: TRBV5-6
J: TRBJ2-7
CDR3: ASSAGFLPYEQY

V: TRBV7-9
J: TRBJ1-1
CDR3: ASSPKF

V: TRBV5-1
J: TRBJ2-3
CDR3: ASSGVGHGTDTQY

V: TRBV7-2
J: TRBJ2-1
CDR3: ASSLDTNSYNEQF

V: TRBV7-2
J: TRBJ2-1
CDR3: ASSFAGLASNEQF

V: TRBV7-2
J: TRBJ2-3
CDR3: ASRGRDRGLYTQY

V: TRBV20-1
J: TRBJ1-2
CDR3: SVDRGGGYT

V: TRBV10-3
J: TRBJ2-2
CDR3: AIIGEANTGELF

V: TRBV24-1
J: TRBJ2-3
CDR3: ATSDPASGETQQRADTQY

V: TRBV11-3
J: TRBJ2-1
CDR3: ASSLRDRGYDEQF

V: TRBV27
J: TRBJ2-3
CDR3: ASSGRLLFPGADTQY

V: TRBV5-1
J: TRBJ1-1
CDR3: ASSETLPNTEAF

V: TRBV4-3
J: TRBJ1-4
CDR3: ASSQGGIGEKLF

V: TRBV2
J: TRBJ1-5
CDR3: ASRADRSNQPQH

V: TRBV18
J: TRBJ1-1
CDR3: ASSSQGGTEAF

V: TRBV6-5
J: TRBJ2-1
CDR3: ASLSRTGVNNEQF

V: TRBV7-8
J: TRBJ2-2
CDR3: ASSARTGYTGELF

V: TRBV5-1
J: TRBJ2-1
CDR3: ASSLGRLNEQF

V: TRBV9
J: TRBJ1-4
CDR3: ASSPTFGGGTNEKLF

V: TRBV4-1
J: TRBJ2-7
CDR3: ASSQGFSGAREQY

V: TRBV7-8
J: TRBJ1-1
CDR3: ASSSIGGPTEAF

V: TRBV7-2
J: TRBJ2-1
CDR3: ASSWTSRVSYNEQF

V: TRBV14
J: TRBJ2-3
CDR3: ASSRPVEGASTDTQY

V: TRBV10-3
J: TRBJ2-2
CDR3: AISGTSGGTDTGELF

V: TRBV11-2
J: TRBJ1-4
CDR3: ASRRAGGRNEKLF

V: TRBV5-8
J: TRBJ2-1
CDR3: ASSLRYNEQF

V: TRBV20-1
J: TRBJ2-5
CDR3: SASRPSGGVRETQY

V: TRBV6-5
J: TRBJ1-2
CDR3: ASSYLTGNYGYT

V: TRBV28
J: TRBJ1-5
CDR3: ASMIDRGSQPQH

V: TRBV21-1
J: TRBJ2-5
CDR3: ASSKAGPPGTQY